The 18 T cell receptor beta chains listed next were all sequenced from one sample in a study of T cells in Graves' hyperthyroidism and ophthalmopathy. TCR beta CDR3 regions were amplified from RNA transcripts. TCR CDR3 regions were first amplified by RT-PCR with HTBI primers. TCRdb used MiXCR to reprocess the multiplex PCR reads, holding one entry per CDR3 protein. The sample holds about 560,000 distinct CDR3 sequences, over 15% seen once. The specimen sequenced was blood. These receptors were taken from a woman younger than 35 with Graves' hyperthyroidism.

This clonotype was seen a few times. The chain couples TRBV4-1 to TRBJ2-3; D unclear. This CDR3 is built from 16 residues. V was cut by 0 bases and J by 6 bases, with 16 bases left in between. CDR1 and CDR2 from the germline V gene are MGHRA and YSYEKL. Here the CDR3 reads CASSQEIGPLGDTQYF. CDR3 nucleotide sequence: TGCGCCAGCAGCCAAGAAATCGGGCCGTTGGGGGATACGCAGTATTTT.

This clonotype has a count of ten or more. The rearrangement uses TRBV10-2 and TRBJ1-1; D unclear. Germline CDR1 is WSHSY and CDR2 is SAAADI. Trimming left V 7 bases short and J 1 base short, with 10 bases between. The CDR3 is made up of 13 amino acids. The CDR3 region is CASTSLKNTEAFF. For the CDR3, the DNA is TGCGCCAGCACGTCGCTCAAGAACACTGAAGCTTTCTTT.

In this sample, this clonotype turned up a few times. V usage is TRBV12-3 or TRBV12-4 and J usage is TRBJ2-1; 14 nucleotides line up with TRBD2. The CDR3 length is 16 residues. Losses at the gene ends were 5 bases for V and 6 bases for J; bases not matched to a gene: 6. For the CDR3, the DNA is TGTGCCAGCAGTCTACCGGGACTAGCGGGGGTCAATGAGCAGTTCTTC. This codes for CASSLPGLAGVNEQFF.

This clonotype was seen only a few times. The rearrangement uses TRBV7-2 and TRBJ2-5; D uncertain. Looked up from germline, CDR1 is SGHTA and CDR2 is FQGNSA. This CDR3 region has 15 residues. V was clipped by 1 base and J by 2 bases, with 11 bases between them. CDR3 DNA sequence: TGTGCCAGCAGCTTAGAGCGCAGATATCAAGAGACCCAGTACTTC. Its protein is CASSLERRYQETQYF.

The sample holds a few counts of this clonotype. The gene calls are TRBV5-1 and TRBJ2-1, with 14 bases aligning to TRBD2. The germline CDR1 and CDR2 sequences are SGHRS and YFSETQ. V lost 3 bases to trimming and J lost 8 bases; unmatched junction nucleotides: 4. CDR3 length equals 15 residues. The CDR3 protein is CASSYGTSGSDEQFF. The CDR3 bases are TGCGCCAGCAGCTACGGGACTAGCGGGAGTGATGAGCAGTTCTTC.

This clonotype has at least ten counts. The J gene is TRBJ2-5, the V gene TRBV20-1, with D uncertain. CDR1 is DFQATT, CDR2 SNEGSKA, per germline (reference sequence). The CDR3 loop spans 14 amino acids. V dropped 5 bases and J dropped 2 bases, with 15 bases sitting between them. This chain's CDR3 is CSAPGSLGQETQYF. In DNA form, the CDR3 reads TGCAGTGCTCCCGGCTCCCTGGGGCAAGAGACCCAGTACTTC.

CDR3 residues: CVASGRAYNEQFF. CDR3 DNA sequence: TGTGTCGCGAGCGGGAGGGCCTACAATGAGCAGTTCTTC. The chain recombines TRBV5-4 with TRBJ2-1, with TRBD2 identical over 10 bases. Germline V gives CDR1 SGHNT, CDR2 YYREEE (reference sequence). The CDR3 length is 13 residues.

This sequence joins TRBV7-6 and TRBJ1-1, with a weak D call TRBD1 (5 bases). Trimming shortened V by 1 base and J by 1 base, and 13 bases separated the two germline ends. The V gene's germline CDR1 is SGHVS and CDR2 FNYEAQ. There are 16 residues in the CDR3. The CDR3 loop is CASSLGGDLPNTEAFF. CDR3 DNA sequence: TGTGCCAGCAGCTTAGGGGGGGACCTCCCGAACACTGAAGCTTTCTTT. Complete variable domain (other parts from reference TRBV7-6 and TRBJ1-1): GAGVSQSPRYKVTKRGQDVALRCDPISGHVSLYWYRQALGQGPEFLTYFNYEAQQDKSGLPNDRFSAERPEGSISTLTIQRTEQRDSAMYRCASSLGGDLPNTEAFFGQGTRLTVV.

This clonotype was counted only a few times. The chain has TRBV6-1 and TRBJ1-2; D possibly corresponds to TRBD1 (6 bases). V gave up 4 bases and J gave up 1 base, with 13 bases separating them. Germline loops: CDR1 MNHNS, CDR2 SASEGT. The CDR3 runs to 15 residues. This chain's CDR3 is CASSARTDSNYGYTF. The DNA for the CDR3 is TGTGCCAGCAGTGCCAGAACGGACAGTAACTATGGCTACACCTTC.

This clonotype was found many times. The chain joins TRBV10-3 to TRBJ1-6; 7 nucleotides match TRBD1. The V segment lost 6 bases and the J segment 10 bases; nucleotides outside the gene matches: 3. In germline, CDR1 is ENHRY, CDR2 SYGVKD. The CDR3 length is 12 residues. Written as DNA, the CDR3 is TGTGCCATCAGGACAGGGAACTCACCCCTCCACTTT. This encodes CAIRTGNSPLHF.

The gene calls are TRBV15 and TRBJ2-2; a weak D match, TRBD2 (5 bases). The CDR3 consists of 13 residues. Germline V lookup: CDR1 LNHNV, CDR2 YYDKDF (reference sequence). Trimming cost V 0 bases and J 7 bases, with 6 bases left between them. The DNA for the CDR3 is TGTGCCACCAGCAGAGAGCGGGTCGGGGAGCTGTTTTTT. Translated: CATSRERVGELFF.

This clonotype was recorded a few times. The CDR3 here is CASSQDPGQAPSQPQHF. CDR3 nucleotide sequence: TGCGCCAGCAGCCAAGATCCTGGACAGGCTCCTTCGCAGCCCCAGCATTTT. This chain links TRBV4-3 with TRBJ1-5, with TRBD1 matching 7 bases. V lost 0 bases, J lost 7 bases, and 12 bases stayed unmatched. This CDR3 is 17 amino acids long. Germline values: CDR1 LGHNA, CDR2 YSLEER.

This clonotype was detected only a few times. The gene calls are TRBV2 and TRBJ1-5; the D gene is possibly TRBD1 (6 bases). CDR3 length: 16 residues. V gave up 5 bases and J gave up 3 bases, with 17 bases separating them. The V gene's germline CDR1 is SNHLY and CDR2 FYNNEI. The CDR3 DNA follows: TGTGCCAGCAGTCCAAGAGTAACAGGGCTCAATCAGCCCCAGCATTTT. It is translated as CASSPRVTGLNQPQHF.

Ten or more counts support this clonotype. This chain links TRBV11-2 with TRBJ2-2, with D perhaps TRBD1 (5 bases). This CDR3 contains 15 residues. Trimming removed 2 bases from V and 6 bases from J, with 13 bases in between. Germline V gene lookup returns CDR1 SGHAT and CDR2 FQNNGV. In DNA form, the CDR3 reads TGTGCCAGCAGCTTACAGGGAAGCCGAGCCGGGGAGCTGTTTTTT. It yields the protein CASSLQGSRAGELFF.

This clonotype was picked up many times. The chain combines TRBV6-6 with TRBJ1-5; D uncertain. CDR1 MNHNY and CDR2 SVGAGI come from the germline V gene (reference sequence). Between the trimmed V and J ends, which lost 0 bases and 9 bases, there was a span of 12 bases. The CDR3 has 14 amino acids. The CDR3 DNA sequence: TGTGCCAGCAGTTACTCGGGGTTCGATTGGCCCCAGCATTTT. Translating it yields CASSYSGFDWPQHF.

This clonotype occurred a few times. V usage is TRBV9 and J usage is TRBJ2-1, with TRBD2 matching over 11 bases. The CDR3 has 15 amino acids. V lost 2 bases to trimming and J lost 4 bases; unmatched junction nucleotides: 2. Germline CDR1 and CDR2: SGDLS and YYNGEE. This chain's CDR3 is CASSVSGRAYNEQFF. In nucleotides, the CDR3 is TGTGCCAGCAGCGTTAGCGGGAGGGCATACAATGAGCAGTTCTTC.

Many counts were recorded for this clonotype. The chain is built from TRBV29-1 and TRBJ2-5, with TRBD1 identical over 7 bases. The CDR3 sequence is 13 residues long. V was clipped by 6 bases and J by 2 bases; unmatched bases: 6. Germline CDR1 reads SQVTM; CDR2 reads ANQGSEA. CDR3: CSVMGQPQETQYF. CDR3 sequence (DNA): TGCAGCGTAATGGGACAGCCTCAAGAGACCCAGTACTTC.

The CDR3 region has the DNA TGCGCCAGCAGCCAGCCCGGTGGCTTGGGCGAGCAGTACTTC. Translated: CASSQPGGLGEQYF. The rearrangement links TRBV4-1 to TRBJ2-7; unclear D gene. Germline V CDR1 and CDR2: MGHRA, YSYEKL. V lost 3 bases and J 6 bases, leaving 15 bases between the germline ends. The CDR3 has 14 amino acids.